The rows below give T cell receptor beta chains drawn from one sample of a study of graft-versus-host responses after intestinal transplantation. Repertoires were generated with immunoSEQ multiplex PCR, while TCRdb's copy carries only in-frame clones and drops some. The table includes about 93,000 clones, over 80% detected once. Antigens for these TCRs are unknown. The specimen was unstimulated CD8+ T cells sorted from spleen or lymph node cells, collected before intestinal transplant. The receptors were sampled from a human donor who received an intestinal transplant. The CDR3 runs from the conserved cysteine through the conserved F or W. Each record gives: V gene, clone size, J gene, D gene, CDR3 protein, CDR3 DNA. A D gene is named only where the DNA matches it firmly. Where a row states a size, it is once, few, many or the class of an expanded clone; other rows omit it.

TRBV29-1,NA,TRBJ2-1,TRBD2,CSGLAGGGEQFF,TGCAGCGGATTAGCGGGAGGGGGAGAGCAGTTCTTC
TRBV10-2,NA,TRBJ2-3,TRBD2,CASRGGPGTDTQYF,TGCGCCAGCAGGGGAGGGCCGGGCACAGATACGCAGTATTTT
TRBV11-2,NA,TRBJ2-7,NA,CASSPLRIGLIYEQYF,TGTGCCAGCAGCCCTCTTAGGATCGGACTCATCTACGAGCAGTACTTC
TRBV30,NA,TRBJ1-1,NA,CAWSVDTGLNTEAFF,TGTGCCTGGAGCGTGGATACAGGATTGAACACTGAAGCTTTCTTT
TRBV27,NA,TRBJ1-1,NA,CASSLPGQTEAFF,TGTGCCAGCAGTTTACCAGGACAGACTGAAGCTTTCTTT
TRBV4-1,NA,TRBJ2-1,TRBD2,CASSLLVGSGSNNEQFF,TGCGCCAGCAGCCTCCTCGTGGGTAGCGGGAGCAACAATGAGCAGTTCTTC
TRBV5-5,NA,TRBJ1-6,TRBD1,CASSLGDRVYSPLHF,TGTGCCAGCAGCTTGGGGGACAGGGTCTACTCACCCCTCCACTTT
TRBV5-4,NA,TRBJ2-2,NA,CASSLGLQGNTGELFF,TGTGCCAGCAGCTTGGGCCTCCAGGGAAACACCGGGGAGCTGTTTTTT
TRBV28,NA,TRBJ1-1,NA,CASSIFGTEAFF,TGTGCCAGCAGTATTTTCGGGACTGAAGCTTTCTTT
TRBV30,NA,TRBJ2-6,NA,CAWSPRESRIWAHVLTF,TGTGCCTGGAGTCCGCGGGAAAGCAGAATTTGGGCCCACGTCCTGACTTTC
TRBV6-4,NA,TRBJ2-6,NA,CASSATAGANVLTF,TGTGCCAGCAGTGCGACAGCTGGGGCCAACGTCCTGACTTTC
TRBV29-1,NA,TRBJ1-2,NA,CSVSDLGGGYTF,TGCAGCGTTTCCGACTTAGGAGGTGGCTACACCTTC
TRBV7-8,NA,TRBJ2-7,NA,CASSQGASPNYEQYF,TGTGCCAGCAGCCAAGGGGCGAGTCCCAACTACGAGCAGTACTTC
TRBV5-1,once,TRBJ1-2,TRBD1,CASSLGQGINYGYTF,TGCGCCAGCAGCTTGGGACAGGGGATTAACTATGGCTACACCTTC
TRBV6-1,NA,TRBJ2-7,TRBD2,CASRERGAGGSYEQYF,TGTGCCAGCAGGGAAAGGGGCGCGGGGGGCTCCTACGAGCAGTACTTC
TRBV7-3,NA,TRBJ2-2,NA,CASSFYGGGSNTGELFF,TGTGCCAGCAGCTTCTATGGCGGGGGCTCGAACACCGGGGAGCTGTTTTTT
TRBV27,NA,TRBJ1-1,NA,CASTPTEGDTEAFF,TGTGCCAGCACCCCGACAGAGGGGGACACTGAAGCTTTCTTT